These T cell receptor beta chains were read from a single sample in a study of blood T cell repertoires in COVID-19. This table comes from immunoSEQ multiplex PCR, and its TCRdb copy is limited to in-frame clones, with some not included. This table has a few hundred thousand clones, 82% appearing once. Sequenced material: peripheral blood. These receptors were taken from a woman of 80 years or more with acute or convalescent COVID-19. Each CDR3 is given with its conserved first and last residue. Fields, in order: D gene, J gene, clone size, V gene, CDR3 protein, CDR3 DNA. The D gene is left open where the match is weak. Rows may omit the clone size; those that give it use once, few, many or a size class.

d_gene: -; j_gene: TRBJ1-2; abundance: -; v_gene: TRBV7-8; CDR3aa: CASSLDTYRSSANYGYTF; CDR3nt: TGTGCCAGCAGCTTGGACACCTACCGCTCTTCCGCTAACTATGGCTACACCTTC
d_gene: -; j_gene: TRBJ1-5; abundance: few; v_gene: TRBV11-2; CDR3aa: CASSSGGAAGNQPQHF; CDR3nt: TGTGCCAGCAGCTCGGGTGGAGCCGCGGGGAATCAGCCCCAGCATTTT
d_gene: TRBD1; j_gene: TRBJ2-2; abundance: -; v_gene: TRBV4-3; CDR3aa: CASSQDEGAGTGELFF; CDR3nt: TGCGCCAGCAGCCAAGATGAGGGGGCCGGCACCGGGGAGCTGTTTTTT
d_gene: TRBD2; j_gene: TRBJ2-3; abundance: -; v_gene: TRBV5-1; CDR3aa: CASSLALNIRLAGDTDTQYF; CDR3nt: TGCGCCAGCAGCTTGGCCCTTAATATCAGACTAGCGGGGGACACAGATACGCAGTATTTT
d_gene: TRBD1; j_gene: TRBJ2-2; abundance: -; v_gene: TRBV7-7; CDR3aa: CASSSSTGWAGELFF; CDR3nt: TGTGCTAGCAGCTCCTCGACAGGGTGGGCGGGGGAGCTGTTTTTT
d_gene: -; j_gene: TRBJ2-5; abundance: few; v_gene: TRBV24-1; CDR3aa: CATSDLQEGTETQYF; CDR3nt: TGTGCCACCAGTGATTTGCAGGAGGGGACGGAGACCCAGTACTTC
d_gene: -; j_gene: TRBJ1-1; abundance: -; v_gene: TRBV5-4; CDR3aa: CAGGEGTEAFF; CDR3nt: TGTGCGGGCGGGGAGGGAACTGAAGCTTTCTTT
d_gene: TRBD1; j_gene: TRBJ1-1; abundance: -; v_gene: TRBV5-4; CDR3aa: CASSLYRGRADTEAFF; CDR3nt: TGTGCCAGCAGCTTGTACAGGGGTCGAGCGGACACTGAAGCTTTCTTT
d_gene: TRBD1; j_gene: TRBJ1-6; abundance: -; v_gene: TRBV18; CDR3aa: CASSPLEATGGASYNSPLHF; CDR3nt: TGTGCCAGCTCACCACTAGAAGCAACAGGGGGCGCCTCCTATAATTCACCCCTCCACTTT
d_gene: -; j_gene: TRBJ2-1; abundance: -; v_gene: TRBV5-4; CDR3aa: CASSSPTGGSRYNEQFF; CDR3nt: TGTGCCAGCAGCTCGCCCACCGGGGGTTCCCGCTACAATGAGCAGTTCTTC
d_gene: TRBD2; j_gene: TRBJ2-3; abundance: -; v_gene: TRBV18; CDR3aa: CASSRGGGVTDTQYF; CDR3nt: TGTGCCAGCTCCCGCGGGGGGGGAGTCACAGATACGCAGTATTTT
d_gene: -; j_gene: TRBJ1-1; abundance: -; v_gene: TRBV7-3; CDR3aa: CASRLTSGQNTEAFF; CDR3nt: TGTGCCAGCAGACTCACCTCTGGACAGAACACTGAAGCTTTCTTT
d_gene: -; j_gene: TRBJ1-2; abundance: -; v_gene: TRBV19; CDR3aa: CASSIAGGNANYGYTF; CDR3nt: TGTGCCAGTAGTATCGCCGGAGGGAATGCTAACTATGGCTACACCTTC
d_gene: TRBD1; j_gene: TRBJ2-5; abundance: -; v_gene: TRBV14; CDR3aa: CASSQGDRGTQYF; CDR3nt: TGTGCCAGCAGCCAAGGAGACAGGGGAACCCAGTACTTC
d_gene: -; j_gene: TRBJ1-1; abundance: -; v_gene: TRBV19; CDR3aa: CASRGQATAMNTEAFF; CDR3nt: TGTGCCAGTAGAGGTCAAGCGACAGCGATGAACACTGAAGCTTTCTTT
d_gene: TRBD1; j_gene: TRBJ1-5; abundance: few; v_gene: TRBV4-3; CDR3aa: CASSPDRANQPQHF; CDR3nt: TGCGCCAGCAGTCCCGACAGGGCCAATCAGCCCCAGCATTTT
d_gene: TRBD1; j_gene: TRBJ1-2; abundance: -; v_gene: TRBV4-2; CDR3aa: CASSQGGTGGNYGYTF; CDR3nt: TGTGCCAGCAGCCAGGGCGGGACAGGGGGTAACTATGGCTACACCTTC
d_gene: -; j_gene: TRBJ1-2; abundance: -; v_gene: TRBV7-2; CDR3aa: CASSPDNYYGYTF; CDR3nt: TGTGCCAGCAGCCCCGACAATTACTATGGCTACACCTTC
d_gene: -; j_gene: TRBJ2-6; abundance: -; v_gene: TRBV7-8; CDR3aa: CASSPGLSGANVLTF; CDR3nt: TGTGCCAGCAGCCCTGGACTCTCTGGGGCCAACGTCCTGACTTTC
d_gene: -; j_gene: TRBJ2-7; abundance: -; v_gene: TRBV25-1; CDR3aa: CASSESLAEQYF; CDR3nt: TGTGCCAGCAGTGAGTCACTAGCCGAGCAGTACTTC
d_gene: -; j_gene: TRBJ1-1; abundance: -; v_gene: TRBV27; CDR3aa: CASSFGGGYTEAFF; CDR3nt: TGTGCCAGCAGTTTCGGGGGGGGTTACACTGAAGCTTTCTTT
d_gene: TRBD1; j_gene: TRBJ2-3; abundance: -; v_gene: TRBV5-1; CDR3aa: CASSQDRNTDTQYF; CDR3nt: TGCGCCAGCAGCCAGGACAGGAACACAGATACGCAGTATTTT
d_gene: -; j_gene: TRBJ1-5; abundance: -; v_gene: TRBV6-1; CDR3aa: CASSEGAGNNQPQHF; CDR3nt: TGTGCCAGCAGTGAAGGGGCGGGCAACAATCAGCCCCAGCATTTT
d_gene: -; j_gene: TRBJ1-4; abundance: few; v_gene: TRBV19; CDR3aa: CASSIRTTGNEKLFF; CDR3nt: TGTGCCAGTAGTATCCGGACCACGGGAAATGAAAAACTGTTTTTT
d_gene: TRBD2; j_gene: TRBJ2-1; abundance: -; v_gene: TRBV18; CDR3aa: CASSPWTSGGLSYNEQFF; CDR3nt: TGTGCCAGCTCACCGTGGACTAGCGGGGGGTTGTCCTACAATGAGCAGTTCTTC
d_gene: TRBD1; j_gene: TRBJ1-4; abundance: -; v_gene: TRBV7-9; CDR3aa: CASSEGMTGPEKLFF; CDR3nt: TGTGCCAGCAGCGAAGGGATGACAGGGCCTGAAAAACTGTTTTTT
d_gene: -; j_gene: TRBJ2-6; abundance: -; v_gene: TRBV28; CDR3aa: CASSLGGWRGTGANVLTF; CDR3nt: TGTGCCAGCAGTTTAGGGGGATGGAGGGGAACTGGGGCCAACGTCCTGACTTTC
d_gene: -; j_gene: TRBJ1-1; abundance: few; v_gene: TRBV6-4; CDR3aa: CASSDPLQTGRSTEAFF; CDR3nt: TGTGCCAGCAGTGACCCCCTTCAGACAGGCCGAAGCACTGAAGCTTTCTTT
d_gene: -; j_gene: TRBJ2-7; abundance: once; v_gene: TRBV2; CDR3aa: CASSVYVSEQYF; CDR3nt: TGTGCCAGCAGTGTCTATGTTTCGGAGCAGTACTTC
d_gene: -; j_gene: TRBJ2-1; abundance: -; v_gene: TRBV5-1; CDR3aa: CASSLGPQGPYNEQFF; CDR3nt: TGCGCCAGCAGCCTCGGCCCCCAGGGCCCTTACAATGAGCAGTTCTTC
d_gene: -; j_gene: TRBJ2-5; abundance: -; v_gene: TRBV11-3; CDR3aa: CASSLPTTLQETQYF; CDR3nt: TGTGCCAGCAGCTTACCTACGACTCTTCAAGAGACCCAGTACTTC
d_gene: -; j_gene: TRBJ1-5; abundance: -; v_gene: TRBV6-6; CDR3aa: CASTPGTSQPQHF; CDR3nt: TGTGCCAGCACTCCGGGAACAAGTCAGCCCCAGCATTTT
d_gene: -; j_gene: TRBJ1-6; abundance: -; v_gene: TRBV7-2; CDR3aa: CASSSQGLGNSPLHF; CDR3nt: TGTGCCAGCAGCTCCCAGGGGTTGGGTAATTCACCCCTCCACTTT
d_gene: -; j_gene: TRBJ1-2; abundance: -; v_gene: TRBV27; CDR3aa: CASSWAGSGVGYTF; CDR3nt: TGTGCCAGCAGTTGGGCAGGCAGCGGGGTAGGCTACACCTTC
d_gene: -; j_gene: TRBJ1-1; abundance: few; v_gene: TRBV2; CDR3aa: CASRNPDTEAFF; CDR3nt: TGTGCCAGCAGGAATCCAGACACTGAAGCTTTCTTT
d_gene: TRBD1; j_gene: TRBJ1-2; abundance: -; v_gene: TRBV28; CDR3aa: CASRSQGAPRGYTF; CDR3nt: TGTGCCAGCAGGTCACAGGGGGCCCCCCGGGGCTACACCTTC
d_gene: TRBD2; j_gene: TRBJ2-3; abundance: -; v_gene: TRBV7-9; CDR3aa: CASSPTGTVGGDTQYF; CDR3nt: TGTGCCAGCAGCCCCACCGGGACGGTGGGGGGGGATACGCAGTATTTT
d_gene: -; j_gene: TRBJ2-1; abundance: -; v_gene: TRBV19; CDR3aa: CASSPRGVSYNEQFF; CDR3nt: TGTGCCAGTAGCCCCCGCGGGGTCTCCTACAATGAGCAGTTCTTC
d_gene: -; j_gene: TRBJ2-3; abundance: -; v_gene: TRBV7-7; CDR3aa: CASSLDFTDTQYF; CDR3nt: TGTGCCAGCAGCTTAGACTTCACAGATACGCAGTATTTT
d_gene: -; j_gene: TRBJ1-1; abundance: few; v_gene: TRBV3-1/TRBV3-2; CDR3aa: CASSQGTVLNTEAFF; CDR3nt: TGTGCCAGCAGCCAAGGGACAGTCTTGAACACTGAAGCTTTCTTT